This passage covers 28 T cell receptor beta chains from one sample sequenced in a study of CD4 T cells in relation to SARS-CoV-2 and coronaviruses. Clones were read by immunoSEQ multiplex PCR, and TCRdb kept only the in-frame ones, dropping some. This repertoire shows about 31,000 clones, about three quarters found once; its top ten account for almost 3.5%. The antigens for these receptors are not known. Sequencing input: memory CD4+ T cells from PBMCs, cultured in vitro. The receptors derive from an adult with COVID-19.

With regard to this clone: The sample carries other DNA sequences with the same CDR3. The J gene is TRBJ2-2, the V gene TRBV7-9; TRBD2 matches at 12 bases. V trimming: 4 bases; J trimming: 4 bases; junction bases outside the gene matches: 4. The CDR3 sequence is 16 residues long. CDR1 and CDR2 (germline): SEHNR, FQNEAQ (reference sequence). DNA for the CDR3: TGTGCCAGCAGCTCGGGACTAGCGGGTGTCACCGGGGAGCTGTTTTTT. This encodes CASSSGLAGVTGELFF.

This chain joins TRBV18 and TRBJ1-6, with 10 bases that match TRBD1. The trim removed 5 bases at V and 7 bases at J, leaving 5 bases unmatched. This CDR3 spans 15 amino acids. In germline, CDR1 is KGHSH, CDR2 LQKENI. In nucleotides, the CDR3 is TGTGCCAGCTCAGAGACAGGGGGCGAGAATTCACCCCTCCACTTT. This codes for CASSETGGENSPLHF.

This chain connects TRBV7-6 to TRBJ2-7, with D perhaps TRBD1 (6 bases). With 5 bases removed from V and 3 bases from J, the gap between germline ends came to 14 bases. Germline loops: CDR1 SGHVS, CDR2 FNYEAQ. This CDR3 has 14 amino acids. In DNA form, the CDR3 reads TGTGCCAGCAGCCTCCTCAACAGGGACTACGAGCAGTACTTC. It specifies CASSLLNRDYEQYF.

The chain employs TRBV14 and TRBJ2-3; 12 bases are a match to TRBD2. Germline-derived CDR1 and CDR2 are SGHDN and FVKESK. The trim removed 3 bases at V and 0 bases at J, leaving 13 bases unmatched. The CDR3 has 20 residues. The CDR3 here is CASSQKTSGRRSTSTDTQYF. The CDR3 DNA sequence: TGTGCCAGCAGCCAGAAGACTAGCGGGAGAAGGTCGACTAGCACAGATACGCAGTATTTT.

This sequence joins TRBV28 and TRBJ1-2; the D is unclear. Deletions cut 2 bases from V and 5 bases from J, with 12 bases between. The CDR3 covers 14 residues. Germline CDR1 and CDR2: MDHEN and SYDVKM. The CDR3 region has the DNA TGTGCCAGCAGTTTACTAGACACTCCTTATGGCTACACCTTC. Translation gives CASSLLDTPYGYTF.

This CDR3 is CASSYLADREGIQYF. The DNA for the CDR3 is TGTGCCAGCAGTTACTTAGCTGACAGGGAGGGCATTCAGTACTTC. The chain links TRBV6-5 to TRBJ2-4; either TRBD1 or TRBD2 may supply D (7 bases each). Germline V CDR1 and CDR2: MNHEY, SVGAGI. Trimming pared 1 base from V and 9 bases from J, leaving 16 bases between. This CDR3 contains 15 residues.

The V call is TRBV28, the J call TRBJ2-1; TRBD2 agrees at 7 bases. The germline V gene encodes CDR1 MDHEN and CDR2 SYDVKM. The CDR3 consists of 15 residues. Losses at the gene ends were 7 bases for V and 2 bases for J; bases not matched to a gene: 8. The CDR3 sequence: CASIATSSPYNEQFF. CDR3 bases: TGTGCCAGCATTGCGACTAGCAGCCCCTACAATGAGCAGTTCTTC.

This rearrangement joins TRBV23-1 to TRBJ2-7; 10 positions agree with TRBD1. TRBV23-1 counts as an open reading frame of uncertain function. V shed 0 bases and J 5 bases; nucleotides not matched to a gene: 7. The CDR3 has 16 amino acids. CDR3 loop: CASSQSATGGSHEQYF. In nucleotides, the CDR3 is TGCGCCAGCAGTCAATCCGCGACAGGGGGCAGCCACGAGCAGTACTTC.

The genes are TRBV12-2 and TRBJ2-5; TRBD1, as called in the table, went unchecked against the DNA. TRBV12-2 is reported as a pseudogene. The CDR3 covers 15 residues. CDR3 residues: CASRPQGARGETQYF. CDR3 sequence (DNA): TGTGCAAGTCGCCCGCAGGGGGCTAGAGGAGAGACCCAGTACTTC.

This clone was seen only a few times. The chain combines TRBV5-4 with TRBJ1-1; TRBD1 matches at 10 bases. CDR1 is SGHNT and CDR2 is YYREEE in the germline V gene (reference sequence). V lost 4 bases, J lost 4 bases, and 4 bases stayed unmatched. The CDR3 contains 14 residues. Written as DNA, the CDR3 is TGTGCCAGCAGCATGGACAGGGGGGGCACTGAAGCTTTCTTT. Amino acid sequence: CASSMDRGGTEAFF.

The chain carries TRBV18 and TRBJ2-3, with 9 bases lining up with TRBD1. Germline assignment: CDR1 KGHSH and CDR2 LQKENI. The CDR3 runs 16 residues. V lost 4 bases and J lost 0; bases outside the gene matches: 5. CDR3 nucleotide sequence: TGTGCCAGCTCACGGAGGGACAGGGCTAGCACAGATACGCAGTATTTT. Amino acid sequence: CASSRRDRASTDTQYF.

V gene TRBV30 combines with J gene TRBJ2-7; 9 nucleotides agree with TRBD1. There are 15 residues in the CDR3. Per the germline V gene, CDR1 is GTSNPN and CDR2 is SVGIG (reference sequence). After removal of 2 bases from V and 5 bases from J, the junction contained 10 bases not matched to a gene. CDR3 region: CAWSPAGTGLHEQYF. Here the CDR3 DNA reads TGTGCCTGGAGTCCCGCCGGGACAGGGCTCCACGAGCAGTACTTC.

This rearrangement joins TRBV5-1 to TRBJ2-1, with 7 bases identical to TRBD1. The CDR3 runs to 18 residues. The ends lost 3 bases at V and 4 bases at J; junction bases unmatched: 16. Germline CDR1 reads SGHRS; CDR2 reads YFSETQ. As DNA, the CDR3 is TGCGCCAGCAGCTCCCCTAGGTCAGACAGGGTATTGTACAATGAGCAGTTCTTC. Translation: CASSSPRSDRVLYNEQFF.

The gene calls are TRBV7-9 and TRBJ2-6; D is perhaps TRBD2 (5 bases). The CDR3 sequence is 16 residues long. Germline V lookup: CDR1 SEHNR, CDR2 FQNEAQ (reference sequence). Trimming pared 6 bases from V and 1 base from J, leaving 13 bases between. The CDR3 protein is CASRAGGTSGANVLTF. The CDR3 DNA follows: TGTGCCAGCAGGGCAGGAGGTACTTCTGGGGCCAACGTCCTGACTTTC. Based on the CDR3 plus reference TRBV7-9 and TRBJ2-6, the full variable domain is DTGVSQNPRHKITKRGQNVTFRCDPISEHNRLYWYRQTLGQGPEFLTYFQNEAQLEKSRLLSDRFSAERPKGSFSTLEIQRTEQGDSAMYLCASRAGGTSGANVLTFGAGSRLTVL.

This chain uses TRBV18 with TRBJ2-4, with D unresolved. Looked up from germline, CDR1 is KGHSH and CDR2 is LQKENI. This CDR3 region has 12 residues. V lost 3 bases to trimming and J lost 7 bases, with 7 bases between them. DNA for the CDR3: TGTGCCAGCTCACCCGGCTTGAACATTCAGTACTTC. As protein: CASSPGLNIQYF.

This clone turned up a few times. The V gene is TRBV6-5, the J gene TRBJ2-7, with 7 bases lining up with TRBD1. The germline V gene encodes CDR1 MNHEY and CDR2 SVGAGI. The V segment lost 4 bases and the J segment 3 bases; nucleotides outside the gene matches: 3. The CDR3 runs 13 residues. CDR3 sequence: CASSSTGSYEQYF. The CDR3 bases are TGTGCCAGCAGTTCGACAGGGAGCTACGAGCAGTACTTC.

The genes are TRBV27 and TRBJ1-4; no clear D gene. V lost 4 bases, J lost 0 bases, and 15 bases lay in between. Per germline, CDR1 MNHEY and CDR2 SMNVEV (reference sequence). The CDR3 has 17 amino acids. CDR3 in amino acids: CASSSTRDPTTNEKLFF. The CDR3 DNA sequence: TGTGCCAGCAGTTCAACAAGAGATCCTACAACTAATGAAAAACTGTTTTTT.

The chain links TRBV18 to TRBJ1-1, with TRBD1 identical over 7 bases. J gave up 4 bases and V 3 bases, and 11 bases lay outside the gene matches. This CDR3 region has 16 residues. Germline V gene sequence: CDR1 KGHSH, CDR2 LQKENI. As DNA, the CDR3 is TGTGCCAGCTCACCTGGGACAGTACTAAGTTCCACTGAAGCTTTCTTT. As protein: CASSPGTVLSSTEAFF.

This clone rates as medium-sized. The chain recombines TRBV3-1 (or the pseudogene TRBV3-2) with TRBJ1-6; no reliable D call. Germline CDR1 and CDR2: LGHDT and YNNKEL (reference sequence). The V gene lost 3 bases and the J gene lost 8 bases, with 5 bases spanning the gap. The CDR3 is 12 residues long. DNA for the CDR3: TGTGCCAGCAGCCACCCCCATTCACCCCTCCACTTT. It is translated as CASSHPHSPLHF.

This chain links TRBV28 with TRBJ1-2; D unresolved. The CDR3 extends over 13 amino acids. The V end was cut by 6 bases, the J end by 6 bases, with 14 bases between. The germline gives CDR1 MDHEN, CDR2 SYDVKM. The CDR3 loop is CASSLVLGHGYTF. Written as DNA, the CDR3 is TGTGCCAGCAGCCTGGTCCTAGGGCATGGCTACACCTTC.

This clone was picked up a small number of times. V usage is TRBV5-4 and J usage is TRBJ2-3; D is possibly TRBD2 (6 bases). CDR1 is SGHNT and CDR2 is YYREEE in the germline V gene (reference sequence). The CDR3 is 14 residues long. The ends were cut back, 4 bases at V and 0 bases at J, with 9 bases in the middle. Written as DNA, the CDR3 is TGTGCCAGCAGCCGGGAGTTGAGCACAGATACGCAGTATTTT. Residues: CASSRELSTDTQYF.

The chain uses TRBV18 and TRBJ1-3, with D possibly matching TRBD1 (5 bases). CDR1 is KGHSH and CDR2 is LQKENI in the germline V gene. Trimming removed 4 bases from V and 1 base from J, with 20 bases in between. The CDR3 runs 18 residues. The CDR3 reads CASSRVGPWESSGNTIYF. The CDR3 bases are TGTGCCAGCTCACGAGTGGGACCCTGGGAGAGTTCTGGAAACACCATATATTTT.

V gene TRBV28 combines with J gene TRBJ1-2, with D maybe TRBD1 (5 bases). The CDR3 sequence is 14 residues long. The ends were cut back, 5 bases at V and 4 bases at J, with 14 bases in the middle. From germline, CDR1 is MDHEN and CDR2 SYDVKM. CDR3 bases: TGTGCCAGCAGTATCCGACAGCTAGGCTATGGCTACACCTTC. Translating it yields CASSIRQLGYGYTF.

The chain employs TRBV28 and TRBJ1-5; D remains ambiguous. Germline V lookup: CDR1 MDHEN, CDR2 SYDVKM. The CDR3 extends over 15 amino acids. V shed 2 bases and J shed 2 bases, with 10 bases lying between them. CDR3 residues: CASSLERIGNQPQHF. The CDR3 DNA reads TGTGCCAGCAGTTTAGAGAGGATTGGCAATCAGCCCCAGCATTTT.

The chain is built from TRBV7-9 and TRBJ2-5; no clear D. CDR1 and CDR2 from the germline V gene are SEHNR and FQNEAQ (reference sequence). The CDR3 contains 17 residues. V gave up 5 bases and J gave up 2 bases, with 21 bases separating them. In nucleotides, the CDR3 is TGTGCCAGCAGCCAACCCGATGGACGGAGAGAACAAGAGACCCAGTACTTC. Its translation is CASSQPDGRREQETQYF.

In DNA, the CDR3 is TGTGCCAGCAATGGCCGGGATACGCAGTATTTT. It encodes CASNGRDTQYF. The chain couples TRBV7-9 to TRBJ2-3; D gene unclear. Germline V gene data show CDR1 as SEHNR and CDR2 as FQNEAQ (reference sequence). V lost 7 bases, J lost 6 bases, and 8 bases lay in between. The CDR3 is 11 amino acids.

The chain carries TRBV7-3 and TRBJ1-1; D ambiguous. CDR3 length equals 15 residues. Germline CDR1 reads SGHTA; CDR2 reads FQGTGA. With 6 bases removed from V and 1 base from J, the gap between germline ends came to 15 bases. CDR3 protein: CASRPDPYRNTEAFF. Here the CDR3 DNA reads TGTGCCAGCAGACCCGACCCTTACAGGAACACTGAAGCTTTCTTT.

This chain uses TRBV4-2 with TRBJ1-5; 11 bases are a match to TRBD1. The length of the CDR3 is 16 residues. J was trimmed by 10 bases and V by 4 bases; bases with no gene match: 12. Germline values: CDR1 LGHNA, CDR2 YNFKEQ. In DNA form, the CDR3 reads TGTGCCAGCAGCCCGTCTGAGGGGACAGGGGGTAGACCCCAGCATTTT. This gives the protein CASSPSEGTGGRPQHF.